By frequency in the sample, the clone carrying this T cell receptor beta chain is medium-sized. Its specificity is not known. By 5'RACE with 10-nucleotide random UMIs, the cDNA was made. Each CDR3 protein gets one entry after TCRdb re-called the 5' RACE reads with MiXCR. The data hold almost 4,000 distinct CDR3 sequences, with over 25% observed a single time. This specimen comes from a study of neurological immune-mediated disorders. The sorted libraries were made from under 1.2 million CD4+ or CD8+ T cells. Whole-study results and caveats: HTLV-1-associated myelopathy had the most TCR clonal expansion, and multiple sclerosis had the least, less than healthy controls.

This receptor was taken from a man aged 45-60 years with HTLV-1-associated myelopathy (HAM/TSP). Sequenced material: CD8+ T cells from blood.

CDR3 residues: CSASRRDSNQPQHF. CDR3 bases: TGCAGTGCTAGTCGCCGGGACAGCAATCAGCCCCAGCATTTT. The chain links TRBV20-1 to TRBJ1-5; possibly TRBD1 for D (5 bases). This CDR3 has 14 residues. Germline V gene data show CDR1 as DFQATT and CDR2 as SNEGSKA (reference sequence). With 3 bases removed from V and 1 base from J, the gap between germline ends came to 10 bases.